This T cell receptor beta chain came from a study of blood T cell repertoires in COVID-19. About the study: Samples of COVID-19 (acute and convalescent) were obtained from the United States, Italy and Spain. From T cells, B-cell-depleted T cells, or PBMCs came the material, which was cDNA or gDNA.

Germline V gene sequence: CDR1 LNHDA, CDR2 SQIVND (reference sequence). V dropped 3 bases and J dropped 8; count of bases not matched to a gene: 9. The CDR3 extends over 15 amino acids. In the source study's methods: Scientists estimated how many nucleated cells there were by amplifying reference gene primers. The assay was immunoSEQ multiplex PCR, and TCRdb's table has in-frame clones only and misses some. V and J calls plus clone size are reproduced from that table; the DNA served to infer D and trimming. The sample comprises under 200,000 clones, 86% of which are singletons, and around 6.6% rests with the top ten.

Sequencing was performed on peripheral blood. The rearrangement uses TRBV19 and TRBJ2-1, with 8 nucleotides matching TRBD2. This TCR derives from a man in his fifties or sixties with active or convalescent COVID-19. CDR3 residues: CASSIRAGGPHEQFF. CDR3 DNA: TGTGCCAGTAGTATTAGGGCGGGAGGACCCCATGAGCAGTTCTTC.